This entry describes one T cell receptor beta chain. Its antigen is still unknown. The trim removed 3 bases at V and 0 bases at J, leaving 5 bases unmatched. The germline gives CDR1 SGHTA, CDR2 FQGNSA. The CDR3 runs 15 residues. Sequencing used immunoSEQ multiplex PCR; TCRdb keeps in-frame clones, though not all of them. Seen here are some 250,000 clones, around 87% observed once, and the top ten hold around 1.2%. The data stem from a study of cytomegalovirus exposure and HLA in healthy donors. Study-wide findings and caveats: According to a later analysis, TCR clusters from the first cohort tended to co-occur in the 100 to 150 validation repertoires. Investigators reported 164 TCR beta chains as tied to cytomegalovirus.

The receptor was derived from a woman aged 25 to 39 in good health and CMV-seropositive. Sequencing was done on a sample of PBMCs. The chain combines TRBV7-2 with TRBJ2-7; 7 bases are shared with TRBD1. The CDR3 protein is CASSFYRDSSYEQYF. The DNA of the CDR3 is TGTGCCAGCAGCTTTTACCGGGACAGCTCCTACGAGCAGTACTTC.